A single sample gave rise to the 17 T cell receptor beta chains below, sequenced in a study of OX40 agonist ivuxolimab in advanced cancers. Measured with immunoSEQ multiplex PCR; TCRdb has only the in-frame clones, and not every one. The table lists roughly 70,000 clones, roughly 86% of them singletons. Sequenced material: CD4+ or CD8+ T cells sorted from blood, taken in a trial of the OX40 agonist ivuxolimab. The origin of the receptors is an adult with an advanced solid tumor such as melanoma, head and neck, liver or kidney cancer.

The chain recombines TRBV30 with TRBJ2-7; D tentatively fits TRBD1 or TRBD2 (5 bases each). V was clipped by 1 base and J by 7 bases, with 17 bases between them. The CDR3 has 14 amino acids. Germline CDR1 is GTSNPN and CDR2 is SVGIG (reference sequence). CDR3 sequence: CAWSDPGLRQEQYF. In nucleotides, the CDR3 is TGTGCCTGGAGTGACCCGGGGCTTCGACAGGAGCAGTACTTC.

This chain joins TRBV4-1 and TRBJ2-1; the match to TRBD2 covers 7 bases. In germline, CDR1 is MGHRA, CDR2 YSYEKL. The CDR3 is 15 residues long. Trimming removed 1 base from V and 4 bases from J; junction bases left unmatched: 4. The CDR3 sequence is CASSQVPSGYNEQFF. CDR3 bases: TGCGCCAGCAGCCAAGTTCCTAGCGGTTACAATGAGCAGTTCTTC.

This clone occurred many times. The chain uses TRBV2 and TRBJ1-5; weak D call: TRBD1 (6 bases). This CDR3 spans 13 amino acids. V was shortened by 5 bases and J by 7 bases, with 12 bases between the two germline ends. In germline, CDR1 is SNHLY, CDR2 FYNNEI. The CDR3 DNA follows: TGTGCCAGCAGTTGGACAGCGGACCAGCCCCAGCATTTT. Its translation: CASSWTADQPQHF.

For the CDR3, the DNA is TGTGCCAGCAGCTTGAGGACTAGCGGGAACAGGGAGCAGTTCTTC. The encoded protein is CASSLRTSGNREQFF. The chain recombines TRBV5-4 with TRBJ2-1; 12 bases line up with TRBD2. The CDR3 extends over 15 amino acids. The germline gives CDR1 SGHNT, CDR2 YYREEE (reference sequence). Unmatched junction bases numbered 6, after V lost 1 base and J lost 10 bases.

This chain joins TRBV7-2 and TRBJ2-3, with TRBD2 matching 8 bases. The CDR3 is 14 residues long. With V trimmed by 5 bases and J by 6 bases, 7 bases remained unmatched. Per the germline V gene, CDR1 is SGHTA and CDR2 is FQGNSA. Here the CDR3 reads CASSARTSRDTQYF. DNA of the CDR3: TGTGCCAGCAGCGCCCGGACTAGCAGGGATACGCAGTATTTT.

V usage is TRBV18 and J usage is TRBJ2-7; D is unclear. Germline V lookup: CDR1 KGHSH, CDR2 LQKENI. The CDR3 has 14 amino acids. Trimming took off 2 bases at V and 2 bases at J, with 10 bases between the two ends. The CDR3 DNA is TGTGCCAGCTCACCAAGTAGGGCAGCCTACGAGCAGTACTTC. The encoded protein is CASSPSRAAYEQYF.

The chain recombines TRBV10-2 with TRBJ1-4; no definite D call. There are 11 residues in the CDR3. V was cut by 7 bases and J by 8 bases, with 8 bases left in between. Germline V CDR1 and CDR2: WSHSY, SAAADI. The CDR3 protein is CASKQEEKLFF. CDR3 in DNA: TGCGCCAGCAAGCAGGAGGAAAAACTGTTTTTT.

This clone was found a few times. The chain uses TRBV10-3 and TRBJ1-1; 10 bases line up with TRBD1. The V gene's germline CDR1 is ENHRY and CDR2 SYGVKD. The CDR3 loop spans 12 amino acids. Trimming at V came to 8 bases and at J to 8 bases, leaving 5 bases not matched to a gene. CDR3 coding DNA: TGTGCCATCGGACAGGGGGAATTGGAAGCTTTCTTT. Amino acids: CAIGQGELEAFF.

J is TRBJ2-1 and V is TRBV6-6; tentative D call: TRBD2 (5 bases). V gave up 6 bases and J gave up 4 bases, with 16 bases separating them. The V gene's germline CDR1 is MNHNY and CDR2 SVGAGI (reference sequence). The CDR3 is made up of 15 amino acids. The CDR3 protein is CASSSGSSWYNEQFF. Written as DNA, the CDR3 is TGTGCCAGCAGCTCCGGGTCTAGCTGGTACAATGAGCAGTTCTTC.

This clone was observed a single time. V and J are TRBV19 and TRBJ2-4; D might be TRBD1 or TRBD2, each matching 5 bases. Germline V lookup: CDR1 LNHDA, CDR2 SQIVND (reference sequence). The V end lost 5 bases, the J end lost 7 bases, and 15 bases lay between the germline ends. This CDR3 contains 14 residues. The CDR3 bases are TGTGCCAGTAGTGCTGACGGGACCGGTAACATTCAGTACTTC. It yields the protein CASSADGTGNIQYF.

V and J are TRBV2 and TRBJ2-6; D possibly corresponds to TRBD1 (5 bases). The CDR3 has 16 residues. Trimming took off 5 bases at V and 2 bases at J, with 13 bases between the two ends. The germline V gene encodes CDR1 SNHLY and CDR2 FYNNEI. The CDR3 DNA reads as TGTGCCAGCAGTCTAACCAGGGCTGCTGGGGCCAACGTCCTGACTTTC. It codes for CASSLTRAAGANVLTF.

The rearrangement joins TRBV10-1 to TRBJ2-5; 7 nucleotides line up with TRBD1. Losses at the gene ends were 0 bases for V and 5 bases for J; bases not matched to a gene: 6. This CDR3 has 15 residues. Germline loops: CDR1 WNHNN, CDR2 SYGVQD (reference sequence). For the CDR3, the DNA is TGCGCCAGCAGTGAGTCGGTAACAGGGGTGGAGACCCAGTACTTC. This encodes CASSESVTGVETQYF.

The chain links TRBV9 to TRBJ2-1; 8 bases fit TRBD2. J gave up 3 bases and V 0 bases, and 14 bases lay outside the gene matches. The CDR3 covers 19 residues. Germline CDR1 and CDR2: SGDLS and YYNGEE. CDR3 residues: CASSVGTAGGGRNYNEQFF. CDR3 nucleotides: TGTGCCAGCAGCGTAGGCACCGCCGGAGGCGGGAGGAACTACAATGAGCAGTTCTTC.

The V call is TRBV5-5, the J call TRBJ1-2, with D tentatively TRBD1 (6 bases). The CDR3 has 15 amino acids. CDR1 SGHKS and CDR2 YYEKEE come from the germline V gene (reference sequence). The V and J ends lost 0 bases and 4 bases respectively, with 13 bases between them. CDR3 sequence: CASSLATGTGYGYTF. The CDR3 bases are TGTGCCAGCAGCTTGGCCACAGGGACGGGCTATGGCTACACCTTC.

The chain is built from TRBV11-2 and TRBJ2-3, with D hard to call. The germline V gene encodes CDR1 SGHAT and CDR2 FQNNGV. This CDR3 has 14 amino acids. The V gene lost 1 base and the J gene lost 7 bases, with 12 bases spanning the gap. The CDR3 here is CASSLAPLRYTQYF. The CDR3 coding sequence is TGTGCCAGCAGCTTAGCCCCGCTCAGGTATACGCAGTATTTT.

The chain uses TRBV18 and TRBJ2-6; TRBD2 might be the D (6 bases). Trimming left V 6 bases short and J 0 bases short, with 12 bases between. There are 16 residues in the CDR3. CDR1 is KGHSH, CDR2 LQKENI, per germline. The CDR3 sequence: CASSRDWNSGANVLTF. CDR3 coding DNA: TGTGCCAGCTCTCGGGACTGGAACTCTGGGGCCAACGTCCTGACTTTC. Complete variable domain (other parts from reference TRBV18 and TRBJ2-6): NAGVMQNPRHLVRRRGQEARLRCSPMKGHSHVYWYRQLPEEGLKFMVYLQKENIIDESGMPKERFSAEFPKEGPSILRIQQVVRGDSAAYFCASSRDWNSGANVLTFGAGSRLTVL.

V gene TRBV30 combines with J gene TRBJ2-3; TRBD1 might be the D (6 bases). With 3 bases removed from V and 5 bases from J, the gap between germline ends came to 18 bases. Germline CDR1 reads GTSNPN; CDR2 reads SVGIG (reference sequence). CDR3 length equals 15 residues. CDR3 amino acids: CAWRPTGWEKDTQYF. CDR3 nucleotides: TGTGCCTGGAGACCAACAGGGTGGGAGAAAGATACGCAGTATTTT.